This TCR beta chain was obtained from a study of T-cell reconstitution after alpha-beta-depleted transplantation in children (dated by TCRdb to between 2015 and 2016). Broadly, across the study: T-cell immune reconstitution after TCRalphabeta/CD19-depleted allogeneic hematopoietic cell transplantation in children was quantitatively tracked in the study by means of TCR repertoire profiling.

Trimming removed 3 bases from V and 8 bases from J, leaving 10 bases between the germline ends. Spanning cysteine to phenylalanine, the CDR3 consists of 12 amino acids. The DNA shown is the 36-base CDR3, in frame from base 1. The sample holds many counts of this clonotype. The target of this receptor is not known. Base qualities are not at hand, and no much larger clone is one base apart. Receptor libraries were prepared by PCR. The instrument given in TCRdb is Illumina HiSeq 2500. TCR libraries were prepared with molecular barcoding, using unique molecular identifiers to normalize TCRbeta repertoire quantification. The public reads were quality trimmed at Q25 with fastp and then assembled into clones with MiXCR by TCRdb, keeping productive beta chains. Rows with one shared CDR3 protein collapse into an entry with the most common genes and DNA. Here the sample has some 500,000 distinct CDR3 sequences; about 17% occur a single time. 3.3% of the sample goes to the ten largest clones.

The receptor chain draws on TRBV12-3 or TRBV12-4 and TRBJ1-2, with the identity of the D gene unclear. The sequence was obtained from a human donor who donated a stem cell graft to a child with acute lymphoblastic leukemia. This sample comprised PBMCs from the stem cell graft donor, obtained from the stem cell graft. The nucleotides are TGTGCCAGCAGTTTCGGACCGAGGGGCTACACCTTC. It is translated as CASSFGPRGYTF.